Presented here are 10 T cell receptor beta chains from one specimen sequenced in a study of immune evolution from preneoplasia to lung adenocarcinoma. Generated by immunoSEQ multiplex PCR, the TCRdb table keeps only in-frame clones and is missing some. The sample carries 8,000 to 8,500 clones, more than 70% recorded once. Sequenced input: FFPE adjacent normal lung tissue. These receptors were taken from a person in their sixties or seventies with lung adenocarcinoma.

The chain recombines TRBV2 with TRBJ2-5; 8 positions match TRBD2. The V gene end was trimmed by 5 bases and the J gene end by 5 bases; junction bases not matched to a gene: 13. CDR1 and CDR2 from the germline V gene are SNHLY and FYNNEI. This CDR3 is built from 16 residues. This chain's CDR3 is CASSIALGGGGETQYF. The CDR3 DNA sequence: TGTGCCAGCAGTATCGCGTTGGGAGGCGGGGGGGAGACCCAGTACTTC.

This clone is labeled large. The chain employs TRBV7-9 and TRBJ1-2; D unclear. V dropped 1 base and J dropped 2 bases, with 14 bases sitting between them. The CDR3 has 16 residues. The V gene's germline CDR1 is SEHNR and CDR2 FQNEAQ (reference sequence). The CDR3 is CASSLGRVELNYGYTF. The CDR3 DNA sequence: TGTGCCAGCAGCTTAGGACGTGTGGAACTCAACTATGGCTACACCTTC.

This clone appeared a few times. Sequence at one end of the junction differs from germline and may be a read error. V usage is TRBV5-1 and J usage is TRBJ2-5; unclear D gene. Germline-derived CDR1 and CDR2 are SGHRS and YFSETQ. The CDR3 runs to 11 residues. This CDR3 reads CTSSFQETQYF. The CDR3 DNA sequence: TGCACCAGCAGCTTCCAAGAGACCCAGTACTTC. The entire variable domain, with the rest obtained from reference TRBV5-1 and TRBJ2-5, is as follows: KAGVTQTPRYLIKTRGQQVTLSCSPISGHRSVSWYQQTPGQGLQFLFEYFSETQRNKGNFPGRFSGRQFSNSRSEMNVSTLELGDSALYLCTSSFQETQYFGPGTRLLVL.

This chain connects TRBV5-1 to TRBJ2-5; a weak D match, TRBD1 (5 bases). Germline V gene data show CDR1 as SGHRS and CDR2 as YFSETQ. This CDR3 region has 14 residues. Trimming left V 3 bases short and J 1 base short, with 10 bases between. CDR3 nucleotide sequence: TGCGCCAGCAGCTCACAGGCAGCCCAAGAGACCCAGTACTTC. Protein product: CASSSQAAQETQYF.

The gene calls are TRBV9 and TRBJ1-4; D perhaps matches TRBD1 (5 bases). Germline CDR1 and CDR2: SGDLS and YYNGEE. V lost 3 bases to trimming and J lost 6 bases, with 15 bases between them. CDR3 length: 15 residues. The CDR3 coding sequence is TGTGCCAGCAGCGCGATCGGACGGGGGGATGAAAAACTGTTTTTT. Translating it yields CASSAIGRGDEKLFF.

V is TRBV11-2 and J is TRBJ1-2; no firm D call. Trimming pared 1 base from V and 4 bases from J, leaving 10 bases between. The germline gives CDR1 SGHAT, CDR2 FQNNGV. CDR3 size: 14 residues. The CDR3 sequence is CASSLVPGLYGYTF. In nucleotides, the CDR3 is TGTGCCAGCAGCTTAGTCCCCGGACTCTATGGCTACACCTTC.

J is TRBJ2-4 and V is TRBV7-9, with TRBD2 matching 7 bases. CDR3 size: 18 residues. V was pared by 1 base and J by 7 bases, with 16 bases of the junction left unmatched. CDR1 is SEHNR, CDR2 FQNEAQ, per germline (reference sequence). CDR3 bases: TGTGCCAGCAGCTTAGGGGAGGGAGGGCCGGATAGGGACAACATTCAGTACTTC. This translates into CASSLGEGGPDRDNIQYF.

The CDR3: CASSYSSEGGKGYTF. For the CDR3, the DNA is TGTGCCAGCAGTTACTCCTCGGAGGGGGGGAAGGGCTACACCTTC. This chain joins TRBV6-5 and TRBJ1-2, with D maybe TRBD1 (6 bases). The germline CDR1 and CDR2 sequences are MNHEY and SVGAGI. The V gene lost 0 bases and the J gene lost 8 bases, with 16 bases spanning the gap. This CDR3 has 15 residues.

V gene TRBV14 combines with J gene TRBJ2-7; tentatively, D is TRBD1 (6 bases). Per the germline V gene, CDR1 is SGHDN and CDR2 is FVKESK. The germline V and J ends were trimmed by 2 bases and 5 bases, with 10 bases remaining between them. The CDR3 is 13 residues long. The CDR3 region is CASSQYRADEQYF. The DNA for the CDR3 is TGTGCCAGCAGCCAATACAGGGCGGACGAGCAGTACTTC.

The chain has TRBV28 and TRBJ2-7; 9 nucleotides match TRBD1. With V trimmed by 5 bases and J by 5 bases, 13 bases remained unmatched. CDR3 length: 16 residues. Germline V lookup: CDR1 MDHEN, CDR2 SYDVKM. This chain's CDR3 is CASSPQRGQGFHEQYF. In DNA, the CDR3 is TGTGCCAGCAGTCCGCAACGCGGACAGGGGTTCCACGAGCAGTACTTC.